This TCR beta chain was sequenced during a study of T cell responses to AZD1222 COVID-19 vaccine. Study-wide points: Close to half of spike-specific TCRs reportedly recognize unmutated variant regions.

In regard to this clone: Its target is not known.

V was clipped by 0 bases and J by 2 bases, with 8 bases between them. This CDR3 has 14 residues. Germline assignment: CDR1 SGHNT and CDR2 YYREEE (reference sequence). Produced via immunoSEQ multiplex PCR; TCRdb's table is partial and in-frame only. This sample yields about 86,000 clones, of which roughly 90% are seen a single time; 6.9% belongs to the top ten. The V and J genes are TRBV5-4 and TRBJ1-2, with D unresolved. This sample comprised peripheral blood, obtained 28 days after the second AZD1222 dose. The TCR sequence derives from an adult who received the AZD1222 COVID-19 vaccine. CDR3 bases: TGTGCCAGCAGCTTGGACCGGGAAAACTATGGCTACACCTTC. Translating it yields CASSLDRENYGYTF.